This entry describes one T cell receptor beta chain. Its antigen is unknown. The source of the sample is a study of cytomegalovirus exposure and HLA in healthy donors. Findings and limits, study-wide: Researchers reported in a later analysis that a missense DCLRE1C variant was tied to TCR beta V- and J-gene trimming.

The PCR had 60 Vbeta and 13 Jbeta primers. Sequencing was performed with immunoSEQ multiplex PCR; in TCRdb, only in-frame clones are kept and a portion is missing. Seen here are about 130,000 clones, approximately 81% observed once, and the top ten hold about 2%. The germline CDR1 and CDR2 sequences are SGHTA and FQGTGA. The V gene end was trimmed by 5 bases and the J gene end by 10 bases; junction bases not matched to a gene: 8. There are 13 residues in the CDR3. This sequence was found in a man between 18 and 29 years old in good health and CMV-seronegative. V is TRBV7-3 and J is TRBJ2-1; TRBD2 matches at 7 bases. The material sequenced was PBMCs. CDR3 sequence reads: CASSERAGAEQFF. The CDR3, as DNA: TGTGCCAGCAGCGAGAGGGCGGGAGCGGAGCAGTTCTTC.